The 19 T cell receptor beta chains in this list originate from one sample, sequenced in a study of regulatory T cells. Study outcomes and limitations: In CD3G-deficient patients, conventional CD4+ T cells were enriched for hydrophobic CDR3 residues at positions 6 and 7.

Their target antigens are unknown. Amplification used 52 TRBV primers and 13 TRBJ primers. Clones were read by immunoSEQ multiplex PCR, and TCRdb kept only the in-frame ones, dropping some. The table has approximately 29,000 clones, over 90% seen once. The specimen sequenced was conventional CD4+ T cells sorted from blood. These TCRs come from a child aged 2 to 15 with CD3G deficiency.

V and J are TRBV28 and TRBJ2-7; no clear D. The CDR3 length is 11 residues. CDR1 and CDR2 from the germline V gene are MDHEN and SYDVKM. V lost 4 bases to trimming and J lost 3 bases, with 4 bases between them. The DNA of the CDR3 is TGTGCCAGCAGTTCAGACTACGAGCAGTACTTC. This sequence encodes CASSSDYEQYF.

The chain employs TRBV5-1 and TRBJ2-1; 13 nucleotides align to TRBD2. Germline values: CDR1 SGHRS, CDR2 YFSETQ. Trimming removed 0 bases from V and 3 bases from J; junction bases left unmatched: 6. This CDR3 has 18 amino acids. CDR3 DNA: TGCGCCAGCAGCTTGGGGACTAGCGGGAGAACGATCTACAATGAGCAGTTCTTC. Translation gives CASSLGTSGRTIYNEQFF.

This rearrangement joins TRBV11-3 to TRBJ2-2, with D perhaps TRBD1 or TRBD2 (6 bases each). Germline V gene lookup returns CDR1 SGHNT and CDR2 YENEEA. With 3 bases removed from V and 5 bases from J, the gap between germline ends came to 10 bases. This CDR3 spans 14 amino acids. The CDR3 region has the DNA TGTGCCAGCAGCTTCGGGGGCCGGACCGGGGAGCTGTTTTTT. This codes for CASSFGGRTGELFF.

V gene TRBV18 combines with J gene TRBJ2-7; 11 nucleotides line up with TRBD2. The germline V gene encodes CDR1 KGHSH and CDR2 LQKENI. V was clipped by 3 bases and J by 6 bases; unmatched bases: 7. This CDR3 has 15 amino acids. The CDR3 is CASSPSTSGISEQYF. The CDR3, as DNA: TGTGCCAGCTCACCGTCGACTAGCGGGATATCCGAGCAGTACTTC.

For the CDR3, the DNA is TGTGCCAGCAGCCGCGACAGGGCCAATCAGCCCCAGCATTTT. Translating it yields CASSRDRANQPQHF. The chain employs TRBV28 and TRBJ1-5; TRBD1 matches at 7 bases. Per the germline V gene, CDR1 is MDHEN and CDR2 is SYDVKM. CDR3 length equals 14 residues. Trimming at V came to 6 bases and at J to 3 bases, leaving 5 bases not matched to a gene.

There are a few counts of this clone. Other DNA sequences in the same sample also yield this CDR3. The rearrangement joins TRBV6-1 to TRBJ2-7; TRBD1 matches 10 bases. This CDR3 comprises 15 residues. Losses at the gene ends were 1 base for V and 3 bases for J; bases not matched to a gene: 3. Per the germline V gene, CDR1 is MNHNS and CDR2 is SASEGT. As DNA, the CDR3 is TGTGCCAGCAGTGAAGTCCGGACAGGGGGCTACGAGCAGTACTTC. Translation gives CASSEVRTGGYEQYF.

This clone showed up just a few times. The chain employs TRBV18 and TRBJ2-5; either TRBD1 or TRBD2 may supply D (5 bases each). Trimming shortened V by 3 bases and J by 1 base, and 9 bases separated the two germline ends. Germline-derived CDR1 and CDR2 are KGHSH and LQKENI. CDR3 length: 14 amino acids. The DNA of the CDR3 is TGTGCCAGCTCACCGGGACGGTCCCAAGAGACCCAGTACTTC. Protein: CASSPGRSQETQYF.

This CDR3 is CASSLDLSGRANEQFF. CDR3 DNA: TGTGCCAGCAGCTTAGATCTTAGCGGGAGGGCTAATGAGCAGTTCTTC. This rearrangement joins TRBV11-3 to TRBJ2-1; 11 nucleotides agree with TRBD2. The CDR3 sequence is 16 residues long. J gave up 7 bases and V 0 bases, and 5 bases lay outside the gene matches. Germline lookup yields CDR1 SGHNT and CDR2 YENEEA. The variable domain in full, completed from reference TRBV11-3 and TRBJ2-1, reads EAGVVQSPRYKIIEKKQPVAFWCNPISGHNTLYWYLQNLGQGPELLIRYENEEAVDDSQLPKDRFSAERLKGVDSTLKIQPAELGDSAVYLCASSLDLSGRANEQFFGPGTRLTVL.

The gene calls are TRBV28 and TRBJ1-1; no firm D call. This CDR3 contains 12 residues. Germline-derived CDR1 and CDR2 are MDHEN and SYDVKM. Trimming pared 3 bases from V and 6 bases from J, leaving 8 bases between. The CDR3 loop reads CASSFGRSEAFF. For the CDR3, the DNA is TGTGCCAGCAGTTTCGGAAGGTCTGAAGCTTTCTTT.

The gene calls are TRBV28 and TRBJ1-2; 9 bases are shared with TRBD1. Trimming removed 6 bases from V and 7 bases from J; junction bases left unmatched: 9. This CDR3 is 14 amino acids long. Germline CDR1 and CDR2: MDHEN and SYDVKM. CDR3 region: CASSPGQGMGGYTF. Written as DNA, the CDR3 is TGTGCCAGCAGCCCGGGACAGGGAATGGGTGGCTACACCTTC.

V is TRBV27 and J is TRBJ2-3; 10 positions match TRBD2. The V gene's germline CDR1 is MNHEY and CDR2 SMNVEV (reference sequence). The length of the CDR3 is 14 residues. The V and J ends lost 7 bases and 5 bases, in that order; junction bases with no gene match: 6. The CDR3 bases are TGTGCCAGCAAACCTAGCGGGAGCTTAGATACGCAGTATTTT. Translation: CASKPSGSLDTQYF.

J is TRBJ2-1 and V is TRBV28, with 9 bases that match TRBD2. Germline loops: CDR1 MDHEN, CDR2 SYDVKM. J was trimmed by 3 bases and V by 6 bases; bases with no gene match: 6. The CDR3 has 15 amino acids. The CDR3 DNA follows: TGTGCCAGCAGCCCACCTAGCGGGATCTACAATGAGCAGTTCTTC. Translating gives CASSPPSGIYNEQFF.

CDR3 in DNA: TGTGCCAGCAGTCCTAACAGGAATGAGCAGTTCTTC. It is translated as CASSPNRNEQFF. The gene calls are TRBV28 and TRBJ2-1; D is possibly TRBD1 (5 bases). The V and J ends lost 5 bases and 7 bases respectively, with 9 bases between them. This CDR3 comprises 12 residues. The germline V gene encodes CDR1 MDHEN and CDR2 SYDVKM. The full variable domain, its missing parts supplied by reference TRBV28 and TRBJ2-1, is DVKVTQSSRYLVKRTGEKVFLECVQDMDHENMFWYRQDPGLGLRLIYFSYDVKMKEKGDIPEGYSVSREKKERFSLILESASTNQTSMYLCASSPNRNEQFFGPGTRLTVL.

The CDR3, as DNA: TGTGCCAGCAGCTCGCCGGGACTAGCGGGAGAAGAGACCCAGTACTTC. Translating gives CASSSPGLAGEETQYF. This rearrangement joins TRBV7-9 to TRBJ2-5; 14 nucleotides match TRBD2. Trimming took 4 bases from V and 3 from J; bases not matched to a gene: 4. Looked up from germline, CDR1 is SEHNR and CDR2 is FQNEAQ (reference sequence). CDR3 length: 16 amino acids. Full variable domain (remainder filled in from reference TRBV7-9 and TRBJ2-5): DTGVSQNPRHKITKRGQNVTFRCDPISEHNRLYWYRQTLGQGPEFLTYFQNEAQLEKSRLLSDRFSAERPKGSFSTLEIQRTEQGDSAMYLCASSSPGLAGEETQYFGPGTRLLVL.

This rearrangement joins TRBV5-1 to TRBJ1-2, with D perhaps TRBD1 (6 bases). V was shortened by 0 bases and J by 7 bases, with 19 bases between the two germline ends. CDR1 and CDR2 (germline): SGHRS, YFSETQ. The CDR3 spans 16 residues. CDR3 DNA sequence: TGCGCCAGCAGCTTGGGTGACAGGAATTTGAGGTCTGGCTACACCTTC. Protein product: CASSLGDRNLRSGYTF.

This clone came up once. This chain links TRBV28 with TRBJ2-1; 8 bases fit TRBD2. This CDR3 is built from 15 residues. From germline, CDR1 is MDHEN and CDR2 SYDVKM. J gave up 10 bases and V 2 bases, and 10 bases lay outside the gene matches. The CDR3 DNA follows: TGTGCCAGCAGTTTAGGCGGGAGGATCGCTGGAGAGCAGTTCTTC. Translation gives CASSLGGRIAGEQFF.

The chain uses TRBV28 and TRBJ2-7, with 11 bases aligning to TRBD1. CDR3 length equals 15 residues. Germline assignment: CDR1 MDHEN and CDR2 SYDVKM. The trim removed 10 bases at V and 5 bases at J, leaving 13 bases unmatched. The CDR3 is CAISTAGTGGHEQYF. The DNA for the CDR3 is TGTGCCATCTCGACAGCCGGGACAGGGGGGCACGAGCAGTACTTC.

The chain is built from TRBV5-1 and TRBJ1-2; the D gene is possibly TRBD1 (6 bases). CDR3 length: 14 residues. From germline, CDR1 is SGHRS and CDR2 YFSETQ. Trimming took 4 bases from V and 6 from J, leaving 16 bases between them. Written as DNA, the CDR3 is TGCGCCAGCAGCCTAGGGGGACGGTGGGATGGCTACACCTTC. As protein: CASSLGGRWDGYTF.

The chain links TRBV28 to TRBJ1-2, with TRBD1 matching over 7 bases. Losses at the gene ends were 3 bases for V and 1 base for J; bases not matched to a gene: 5. Germline loops: CDR1 MDHEN, CDR2 SYDVKM. The length of the CDR3 is 15 residues. The CDR3 DNA sequence: TGTGCCAGCAGTTTGGGGGGACAGTTTAACTATGGCTACACCTTC. Amino acid sequence: CASSLGGQFNYGYTF.